This TCR beta chain was obtained from a study of regulatory T cells in long-lasting Graves disease. Specified time point: newly diagnosed GD, antithyroid drugs for less than 3 months. PBMC RNA served as the TCR library source. Arm-PCR with iRepertoire HTBI primers amplified the CDR3 regions for these TCR beta libraries. One entry per CDR3 protein, called by TCRdb with MiXCR from the multiplex PCR reads. The table has some 330,000 distinct CDR3 sequences, roughly 12% seen once; the top ten hold about 19%. This clonotype was seen ten or more times. Germline trimming cut 8 bases from V and 4 bases from J; bases unmatched to any gene: 5. Per the germline V gene, CDR1 is SNHLY and CDR2 is FYNNEI. The CDR3 loop spans 13 amino acids. These data are also associated with another study on T cells in Graves' hyperthyroidism and ophthalmopathy.

The rearrangement uses TRBV2 and TRBJ1-5; TRBD1 agrees at 7 bases. The specimen was peripheral blood mononuclear cells (PBMCs), collected at new diagnosis, from a patient treated with antithyroid drugs. The TCR was taken from a woman between 18 and 30 years old with Graves disease. This chain's CDR3 is CASQGTANQPQHF. The CDR3, as DNA: TGTGCCAGCCAAGGGACAGCTAATCAGCCCCAGCATTTT.